Below are 16 T cell receptor beta chains sequenced from a single sample in a study of T cells expressing NK-cell markers. TCRdb re-analyzed the 5' RACE reads; it lists each CDR3 protein once, without DNA. The record lists 400,000 to 550,000 distinct CDR3 sequences, of which the ten most abundant hold 7.3%. Sequenced input: blood T cells: a sorted CD56 or NKG2C T cell subset, CD4+ or CD8+ T cells, or bulk PBMC T cells (not recorded which). Receptor source: a woman between 18 and 75 years old in good health.

The rearrangement joins TRBV7-8 to TRBJ1-5. This CDR3 has 16 residues. Germline V gene data show CDR1 as SGHVS and CDR2 as FQNEAQ. The CDR3 loop is CASSPKDMHSNQPQHF.

This chain uses TRBV9 with TRBJ2-7; with no DNA, the TCRdb D assignment of TRBD1 cannot be verified. The CDR3 covers 15 residues. Per germline, CDR1 SGDLS and CDR2 YYNGEE. CDR3: CASSVGGGDSYEQYF.

This chain connects TRBV3-1 to TRBJ2-1; TCRdb lists TRBD2, though no DNA is available to test this call. The germline gives CDR1 LGHDT, CDR2 YNNKEL (reference sequence). The CDR3 loop spans 15 amino acids. CDR3 region: CASSQIAGGYNEQFF.

The gene calls are TRBV27 and TRBJ1-1. Germline V gene lookup returns CDR1 MNHEY and CDR2 SMNVEV (reference sequence). CDR3 length: 15 residues. The CDR3 here is CASSPLGSMNTEAFF.

The chain combines TRBV3-1 with TRBJ2-1; TCRdb reports TRBD1, a call that lacks DNA to check it against. The CDR3 is 14 residues long. CDR1 and CDR2 from the germline V gene are LGHDT and YNNKEL (reference sequence). The CDR3 here is CASSRATGGNEQFF.

CDR3 amino acids: CASSPGSADTQYF. The rearrangement links TRBV9 to TRBJ2-3. Germline CDR1 and CDR2: SGDLS and YYNGEE. The CDR3 covers 13 residues.

The V gene is TRBV7-9, the J gene TRBJ1-1; TCRdb designates TRBD1, a call that cannot be tested without DNA. This CDR3 has 14 residues. The germline V gene has CDR1 SEHNR and CDR2 FQNEAQ (reference sequence). The CDR3 loop is CASSPNSGDTEAFF.

V gene TRBV20-1 combines with J gene TRBJ2-5; TCRdb returns TRBD1, unconfirmable since there is no DNA. CDR1 and CDR2 from the germline V gene are DFQATT and SNEGSKA (reference sequence). CDR3 length: 15 residues. The chain's CDR3 is CSARAPGTGQETQYF.

The chain recombines TRBV20-1 with TRBJ1-4. This CDR3 region has 16 residues. The germline V gene encodes CDR1 DFQATT and CDR2 SNEGSKA (reference sequence). The CDR3 sequence is CSAIIKGDDTGEKLFF.

The chain uses TRBV6-5 and TRBJ2-3. Per the germline V gene, CDR1 is MNHEY and CDR2 is SVGAGI. This CDR3 has 13 residues. CDR3 sequence: CASSYTGERAQYF.

The chain employs TRBV20-1 and TRBJ2-3. The CDR3 runs 14 residues. Germline V CDR1 and CDR2: DFQATT, SNEGSKA (reference sequence). The chain's CDR3 is CSAPLSEITDTQYF.

This CDR3 reads CASSLEGGHGYTF. The chain links TRBV5-1 to TRBJ1-2; checking the TCRdb D call of TRBD1 is not possible without DNA. CDR1 is SGHRS and CDR2 is YFSETQ in the germline V gene. The CDR3 contains 13 residues.

The chain is built from TRBV11-2 and TRBJ2-2; checking the TCRdb D call of TRBD1 is not possible without DNA. CDR1 and CDR2 from the germline V gene are SGHAT and FQNNGV. This CDR3 has 15 amino acids. This CDR3 reads CASNPTGDSAGELFF.

V gene TRBV7-2 combines with J gene TRBJ2-7. This CDR3 comprises 12 residues. Germline lookup yields CDR1 SGHTA and CDR2 FQGNSA. CDR3 amino acids: CASSLAWYEQYF.

This chain connects TRBV7-2 to TRBJ2-1; TCRdb reports TRBD1, a call that lacks DNA to check it against. Germline V lookup: CDR1 SGHTA, CDR2 FQGNSA. The CDR3 length is 15 residues. The CDR3 region is CASSPRTGLGNEQFF.

This sequence joins TRBV28 and TRBJ1-5; the D call of TRBD1 rests on TCRdb alone, since no DNA is present to check it. Germline lookup yields CDR1 MDHEN and CDR2 SYDVKM. The length of the CDR3 is 13 residues. The CDR3 here is CASSNGGLQPQHF.